Below are 6 T cell receptor beta chains sequenced from a single sample in a study of shared clonotypes between healthy human individuals. Libraries were prepared by immunoSEQ multiplex PCR; TCRdb keeps only in-frame clonotypes and omits some of them. The sample lists about 2.1 million clones, just over 90% occurring once. Cells designated naive CD8 were CD45RO-negative and were positively selected for CCR7, with terminally differentiated effector memory CD45RA+ cells excluded. Specimen: naive CD8+ T cells from PBMCs. Source of these receptors: a man aged 18 to 29 in good health. Some clones in this sample may be carry-over from other donors' samples.

V and J are TRBV29-1 and TRBJ2-5; 8 nucleotides line up with TRBD1. The end of the DNA fits TRBJ2-7 better, so the J call may be wrong. CDR1 SQVTM and CDR2 ANQGSEA come from the germline V gene. CDR3 length equals 13 residues. The CDR3 reads CSPRGQETYEQYF. The CDR3 DNA reads TGCAGCCCGCGGGGACAGGAGACCTACGAGCAGTACTTC.

This chain joins TRBV7-9 and TRBJ1-3; 7 nucleotides align to TRBD1. The CDR3 runs 15 residues. CDR1 is SEHNR, CDR2 FQNEAQ, per germline (reference sequence). Germline trimming cut 2 bases from V and 4 bases from J; bases unmatched to any gene: 5. CDR3 protein: CASSLTGTVGNTIYF. The CDR3, as DNA: TGTGCCAGCAGCTTAACCGGGACAGTGGGAAACACCATATATTTT. Using reference TRBV7-9 and TRBJ1-3 for the parts outside the CDR3, the full variable domain is DTGVSQNPRHKITKRGQNVTFRCDPISEHNRLYWYRQTLGQGPEFLTYFQNEAQLEKSRLLSDRFSAERPKGSFSTLEIQRTEQGDSAMYLCASSLTGTVGNTIYFGEGSWLTVV.

The chain uses TRBV21-1 and TRBJ1-5; the table assigns TRBD1, which was not confirmed against the DNA. TRBV21-1 is described as a pseudogene. The CDR3 sequence is 16 residues long. The chain's CDR3 is CASSKCHRGTNQPQHF. DNA for the CDR3: TGTGCCAGCAGCAAATGTCACAGGGGCACCAATCAGCCCCAGCATTTT.

This chain joins TRBV19 and TRBJ1-4, with D unresolved. The CDR3 runs to 15 residues. CDR1 is LNHDA, CDR2 SQIVND, per germline (reference sequence). Between the trimmed V and J ends, which lost 5 bases and 7 bases, there was a span of 17 bases. CDR3 sequence reads: CASSPRRELGEKLFF. CDR3 nucleotides: TGTGCCAGTAGTCCGCGAAGGGAATTAGGTGAAAAACTGTTTTTT.

The chain recombines TRBV7-8 with TRBJ2-7, with TRBD2 matching over 7 bases. V was pared by 5 bases and J by 3 bases, with 10 bases of the junction left unmatched. The CDR3 consists of 15 residues. Germline CDR1 reads SGHVS; CDR2 reads FQNEAQ. The CDR3 region is CASSPGGRSHYEQYF. The CDR3 DNA is TGTGCCAGCAGCCCGGGAGGCAGGAGTCACTACGAGCAGTACTTC.

This chain uses TRBV2 with TRBJ2-3, with 8 nucleotides matching TRBD2. Germline V gene lookup returns CDR1 SNHLY and CDR2 FYNNEI. This CDR3 is built from 13 residues. V lost 10 bases, J lost 4 bases, and 7 bases stayed unmatched. The CDR3 region is CATPGTRADTQYF. In DNA, the CDR3 is TGTGCCACCCCAGGGACTAGGGCAGATACGCAGTATTTT. The entire variable domain, with the rest obtained from reference TRBV2 and TRBJ2-3, is as follows: EPEVTQTPSHQVTQMGQEVILRCVPISNHLYFYWYRQILGQKVEFLVSFYNNEISEKSEIFDDQFSVERPDGSNFTLKIRSTKLEDSAMYFCATPGTRADTQYFGPGTRLTVL.